This entry lists 13 T cell receptor beta chains sequenced from one sample in a study of beta chain features in type 1 diabetes. General study results and limits: People with Type 1 diabetes carried modestly yet significantly shorter TCRB CDR3s in all four CD4+ subsets.

These TCRs' antigens remain unknown. Every bit of the isolated RNA underwent reverse transcription, so sequencing read expressed TCRB transcripts. Sequencing used immunoSEQ multiplex PCR; TCRdb keeps in-frame clones, though not all of them. The top ten clones hold around 0.9% of a sample with roughly 150,000 clones, around 8% of them seen once. Sequenced: central memory CD4+ T cells from blood. The receptor source for this set is a woman aged 40-49 years with type 1 diabetes.

This clone appeared many times. The gene calls are TRBV13 and TRBJ2-1, with D perhaps matching TRBD2 (6 bases). This CDR3 has 16 residues. V dropped 1 base and J dropped 8 bases, with 18 bases sitting between them. In germline, CDR1 is PRHDT, CDR2 FYEKMQ (reference sequence). This chain's CDR3 is CASSLDKVGGTDEQFF. CDR3 sequence (DNA): TGTGCCAGCAGCTTAGATAAGGTTGGAGGGACCGATGAGCAGTTCTTC.

The chain links TRBV5-1 to TRBJ2-7, with D tentatively TRBD1 (6 bases). This CDR3 has 13 residues. Deletions cut 3 bases from V and 1 base from J, with 8 bases between. Germline V gene sequence: CDR1 SGHRS, CDR2 YFSETQ. The DNA of the CDR3 is TGCGCCAGCAGCTCCGGACAGTCCTACGAGCAGTACTTC. Its translation is CASSSGQSYEQYF.

The chain has TRBV10-3 and TRBJ2-5, with 9 bases identical to TRBD1. The V gene's germline CDR1 is ENHRY and CDR2 SYGVKD. This CDR3 has 14 residues. V dropped 2 bases and J dropped 7; count of bases not matched to a gene: 5. This CDR3 is CAISEGGQGATQYF. The CDR3 nucleotides are TGTGCCATCAGTGAGGGGGGACAGGGTGCGACCCAGTACTTC.

V usage is TRBV5-1 and J usage is TRBJ1-1; TRBD1 matches 8 bases. CDR1 SGHRS and CDR2 YFSETQ come from the germline V gene. Trimming cost V 2 bases and J 6 bases; bases outside gene matches: 9. CDR3 length: 15 residues. The CDR3 here is CASSFQGAARAEAFF. The CDR3 region has the DNA TGCGCCAGCAGCTTCCAGGGGGCTGCCCGAGCTGAAGCTTTCTTT.

A few counts support this clone. The rearrangement joins TRBV28 to TRBJ1-1, with a possible D match to TRBD1 (5 bases). CDR1 is MDHEN, CDR2 SYDVKM, per germline. Deletions cut 6 bases from V and 1 base from J, with 12 bases between. This CDR3 spans 14 amino acids. CDR3 coding DNA: TGTGCCAGCAGGTCCGGACAAGCGAACACTGAAGCTTTCTTT. This sequence encodes CASRSGQANTEAFF. Variable domain in full (rest from reference TRBV28 and TRBJ1-1): DVKVTQSSRYLVKRTGEKVFLECVQDMDHENMFWYRQDPGLGLRLIYFSYDVKMKEKGDIPEGYSVSREKKERFSLILESASTNQTSMYLCASRSGQANTEAFFGQGTRLTVV.

This chain uses TRBV28 with TRBJ2-5, with D perhaps TRBD1 (6 bases). The DNA matches TRBJ2-7 better at its end, which makes the J call doubtful. Germline V CDR1 and CDR2: MDHEN, SYDVKM. This CDR3 spans 13 amino acids. CDR3 sequence (DNA): TGTGCCAGCAGTTGGACAGCCTACTACGAGCAGTACTTC. Residues: CASSWTAYYEQYF.

This chain joins TRBV28 and TRBJ2-1; 7 bases match TRBD2. CDR1 and CDR2 from the germline V gene are MDHEN and SYDVKM. The CDR3 loop spans 13 amino acids. V gave up 7 bases and J gave up 7 bases; unmatched junction bases: 7. The CDR3, as DNA: TGTGCCAGCATAGGACTAGAGGATAATGAGCAGTTCTTC. As protein: CASIGLEDNEQFF.

The V call is TRBV4-3, the J call TRBJ2-1, with 8 bases identical to TRBD2. This CDR3 spans 14 amino acids. With V trimmed by 0 bases and J by 8 bases, 3 bases remained unmatched. The germline V gene has CDR1 LGHNA and CDR2 YSLEER. The CDR3 bases are TGCGCCAGCAGCCAAGATATAGCGGGGTATGAGCAGTTCTTC. Translated, it gives CASSQDIAGYEQFF.

This clone was observed a few times. The chain has TRBV7-2 and TRBJ1-1; D is perhaps TRBD1 (5 bases). The CDR3 runs to 15 residues. V shed 4 bases and J shed 0 bases, with 12 bases lying between them. Per germline, CDR1 SGHTA and CDR2 FQGNSA. DNA of the CDR3: TGTGCCAGCAGCTCCCAGGGAGGGGTGAACACTGAAGCTTTCTTT. The encoded protein is CASSSQGGVNTEAFF.

The J gene is TRBJ2-1, the V gene TRBV5-1, with D tentatively TRBD2 (7 bases). CDR1 is SGHRS and CDR2 is YFSETQ in the germline V gene. The CDR3 length is 15 residues. V lost 0 bases and J 4 bases, leaving 11 bases between the germline ends. CDR3 coding DNA: TGCGCCAGCAGCTTGGCGGGGGGCGCGTACAATGAGCAGTTCTTC. Amino acids: CASSLAGGAYNEQFF.

This chain uses TRBV6-5 with TRBJ2-7; 12 bases are a match to TRBD2. This CDR3 region has 15 residues. The trim removed 6 bases at V and 4 bases at J, leaving 7 bases unmatched. Germline CDR1 and CDR2: MNHEY and SVGAGI. The CDR3 coding sequence is TGTGCCAGCAGACTGGCAGGGACTAGCGGGTACGAGCAGTACTTC. Encoded protein: CASRLAGTSGYEQYF.

The chain joins TRBV5-1 to TRBJ2-5; no firm D call. In germline, CDR1 is SGHRS, CDR2 YFSETQ. Trimming cost V 4 bases and J 1 base, with 17 bases left between them. This CDR3 is built from 16 residues. This chain's CDR3 is CASSTTSTSPQETQYF. CDR3 nucleotide sequence: TGCGCCAGCAGCACCACTTCGACATCCCCCCAAGAGACCCAGTACTTC.

The chain couples TRBV12-5 to TRBJ1-1, with 7 bases lining up with TRBD1. Trimming cost V 0 bases and J 8 bases; bases outside gene matches: 3. This CDR3 is 13 amino acids long. Germline V gene lookup returns CDR1 LGHNT and CDR2 FRNRAP. The CDR3 region has the DNA TGTGCTAGTGGTTTGGTAGGGGGCAGGGAAGCTTTCTTT. Amino acid sequence: CASGLVGGREAFF.